The clone carrying this T cell receptor (beta chain) was recorded at least ten times. No antigen is known for it. The TCR beta CDR3 region was amplified from genomic DNA, with two rounds of multiplex PCR being used for the amplification. Round-one PCR had primers specific to each TRBV and TRBJ gene. TCRdb reprocessed the multiplex PCR reads with MiXCR, giving one entry per CDR3 protein. The sample has approximately 28,000 distinct CDR3 sequences; 25% to 35% are singletons. This CDR3 has 15 residues. Germline V lookup: CDR1 SGHVS, CDR2 FQNEAQ. Trimming pared 2 bases from V and 2 bases from J, leaving 13 bases between. This entry comes from a study of prognosis after radiotherapy for stage I lung cancer. Turning to the study itself: The non-small cell lung cancer patients were all considered medically inoperable, with comorbidities accounting for this in some twelve of them.

Regarding the study as a whole: Unique TCR clones declined after stereotactic body radiation therapy, from a median around 10,000 to 6,500. Patients with and without metastases reportedly differed in TRBV and TRBJ gene usage frequencies.

The sample in question was PBMCs, obtained before or after stereotactic body radiation therapy (not recorded which). The chain carries TRBV7-8 and TRBJ2-7, with D perhaps given as TRBD1 or TRBD2 (5 bases each). The receptor comes from a donor aged 50 or older with non-small cell lung cancer. The CDR3 loop is CASSLKGTHTYEQYF. CDR3 nucleotide sequence: TGTGCCAGCAGCTTAAAAGGGACCCATACCTACGAGCAGTACTTC.